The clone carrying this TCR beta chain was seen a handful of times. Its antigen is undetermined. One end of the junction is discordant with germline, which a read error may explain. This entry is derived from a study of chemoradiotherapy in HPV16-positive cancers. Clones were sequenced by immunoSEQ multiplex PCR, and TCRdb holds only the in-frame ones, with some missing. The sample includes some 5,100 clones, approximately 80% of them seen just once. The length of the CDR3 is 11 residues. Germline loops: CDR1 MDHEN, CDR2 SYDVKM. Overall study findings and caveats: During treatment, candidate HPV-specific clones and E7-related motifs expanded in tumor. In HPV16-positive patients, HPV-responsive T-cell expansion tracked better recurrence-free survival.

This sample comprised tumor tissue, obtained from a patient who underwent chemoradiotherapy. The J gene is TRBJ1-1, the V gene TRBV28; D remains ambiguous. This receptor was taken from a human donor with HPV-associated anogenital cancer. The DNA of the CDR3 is TGTGCCAGCAGTTTCGCGGCCCTCCCAATTTTT. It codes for CASSFAALPIF.